This passage covers 6 T cell receptor beta chains from one sample sequenced in a study of T cells in Graves' hyperthyroidism and ophthalmopathy. Amplification yielded TCR beta CDR3 regions, with RNA transcripts as the source. RT-PCR in the first round (using the HTBI primer set) targeted the TCR CDR3. One entry per CDR3 protein, called by TCRdb with MiXCR from the multiplex PCR reads. The repertoire holds about 600,000 distinct CDR3 sequences, with about 15% as singletons. The sequenced sample was blood. The origin of the receptors is a woman in her forties or fifties with Graves' ophthalmopathy.

Only a few counts were recorded for this clonotype. V usage is TRBV20-1 and J usage is TRBJ2-3; 10 nucleotides align to TRBD2. Germline V gives CDR1 DFQATT, CDR2 SNEGSKA (reference sequence). The CDR3 length is 16 residues. The V segment lost 5 bases and the J segment 4 bases; nucleotides outside the gene matches: 12. For the CDR3, the DNA is TGCAGTGCTGAAGACACAGCGGGAGGGCCTCCAGATACGCAGTATTTT. Protein product: CSAEDTAGGPPDTQYF.

This clonotype was counted at least ten times. The chain links TRBV20-1 to TRBJ2-3, with 8 positions matching TRBD2. Per germline, CDR1 DFQATT and CDR2 SNEGSKA (reference sequence). Losses at the gene ends were 6 bases for V and 2 bases for J; bases not matched to a gene: 10. This CDR3 is 15 amino acids long. The CDR3 bases are TGCAGTGCAGACGGACTAGCCTCGCTCACAGATACGCAGTATTTT. Translating it yields CSADGLASLTDTQYF.

This clonotype was counted at least ten times. V usage is TRBV20-1 and J usage is TRBJ1-5, with TRBD1 matching over 8 bases. Germline CDR1 DFQATT, CDR2 SNEGSKA (reference sequence). Trimming removed 0 bases from V and 4 bases from J; junction bases left unmatched: 8. The CDR3 has 16 amino acids. CDR3 DNA sequence: TGCAGTGCTAGAGATTTAACAGGGGGAACGAATCAGCCCCAGCATTTT. This codes for CSARDLTGGTNQPQHF.

This clonotype showed up many times. The J gene is TRBJ2-3, the V gene TRBV5-1; TRBD2 matches at 15 bases. The germline CDR1 and CDR2 sequences are SGHRS and YFSETQ. The V and J ends lost 4 bases and 4 bases, in that order; junction bases with no gene match: 4. This CDR3 is built from 16 residues. The CDR3 region is CASSTGLAGGSDTQYF. DNA for the CDR3: TGCGCCAGCAGCACCGGACTAGCGGGAGGGTCAGATACGCAGTATTTT.

This clonotype has only a few counts. The genes are TRBV2 and TRBJ1-1, with TRBD1 matching 8 bases. Germline CDR1 is SNHLY and CDR2 is FYNNEI. The junction had 6 bases not matched to a gene; V was cut back by 3 bases and J by 0 bases. The CDR3 has 16 amino acids. CDR3 sequence (DNA): TGTGCCAGCAGTGACGGACAGGGACGAGTGAACACTGAAGCTTTCTTT. Encoded protein: CASSDGQGRVNTEAFF.

The chain links TRBV29-1 to TRBJ2-3; D remains unclear. The CDR3 has 11 residues. The germline V and J ends were trimmed by 8 bases and 1 base, with 7 bases remaining between them. Germline lookup yields CDR1 SQVTM and CDR2 ANQGSEA. This CDR3 is CSLHGTDTQYF. CDR3 in DNA: TGCAGCCTCCATGGCACAGATACGCAGTATTTT.